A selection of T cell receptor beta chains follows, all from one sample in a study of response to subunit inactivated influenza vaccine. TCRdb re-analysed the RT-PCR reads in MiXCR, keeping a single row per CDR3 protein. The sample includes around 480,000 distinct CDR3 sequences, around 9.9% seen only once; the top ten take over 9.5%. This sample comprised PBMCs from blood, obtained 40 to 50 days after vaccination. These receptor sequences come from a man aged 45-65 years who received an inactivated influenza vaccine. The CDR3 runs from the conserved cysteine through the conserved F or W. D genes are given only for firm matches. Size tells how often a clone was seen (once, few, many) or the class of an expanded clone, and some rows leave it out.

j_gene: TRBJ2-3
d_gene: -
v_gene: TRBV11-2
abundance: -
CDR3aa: CASSPQISTSTDTQYF
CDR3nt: TGTGCCAGCAGCCCACAGATTTCCACTAGCACAGATACGCAGTATTTT

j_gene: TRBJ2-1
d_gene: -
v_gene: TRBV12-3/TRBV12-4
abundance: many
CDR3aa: CASRTRGISYNEQFF
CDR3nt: TGTGCCAGCAGGACCCGGGGGATCTCCTACAATGAGCAGTTCTTC

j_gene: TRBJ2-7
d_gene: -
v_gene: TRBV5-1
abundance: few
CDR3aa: CASSAVVGGRYEQYF
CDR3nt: TGCGCCAGCAGCGCTGTGGTCGGGGGCCGCTACGAGCAGTACTTC

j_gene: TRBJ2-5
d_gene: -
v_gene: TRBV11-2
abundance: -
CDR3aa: CASSLGSFETQYF
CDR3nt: TGTGCCAGCAGCTTAGGGAGCTTTGAGACCCAGTACTTC

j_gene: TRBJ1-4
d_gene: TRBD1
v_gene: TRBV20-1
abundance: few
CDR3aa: CSASHRQGANEKLFF
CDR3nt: TGCAGTGCTAGCCACCGACAGGGAGCTAATGAAAAACTGTTTTTT

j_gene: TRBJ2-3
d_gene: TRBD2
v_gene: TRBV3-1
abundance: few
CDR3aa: CASSQEGTMQYF
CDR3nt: TGTGCCAGCAGCCAAGAGGGGACTATGCAGTATTTT

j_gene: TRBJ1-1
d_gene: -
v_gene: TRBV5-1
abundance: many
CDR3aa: CASSLETNTEAFF
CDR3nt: TGCGCCAGCAGCTTGGAAACGAACACTGAAGCTTTCTTT

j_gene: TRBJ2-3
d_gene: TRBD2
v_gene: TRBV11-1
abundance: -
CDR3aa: CASSRPGLDSGGLSTDTQYF
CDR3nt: TGTGCCAGCAGCCGCCCCGGGCTCGATAGCGGGGGCCTTAGCACAGATACGCAGTATTTT

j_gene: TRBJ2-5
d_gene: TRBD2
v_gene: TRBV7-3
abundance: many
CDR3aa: CASSLTGGSETQYF
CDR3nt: TGTGCCAGCAGCTTAACGGGCGGGAGTGAGACCCAGTACTTC

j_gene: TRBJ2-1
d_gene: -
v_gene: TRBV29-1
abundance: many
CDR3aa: CSVATFNEQFF
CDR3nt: TGCAGCGTTGCTACCTTTAATGAGCAGTTCTTC

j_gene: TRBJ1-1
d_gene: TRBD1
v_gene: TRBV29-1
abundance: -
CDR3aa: CSVGTGWTEAFF
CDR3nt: TGCAGCGTGGGGACAGGGTGGACTGAAGCTTTCTTT

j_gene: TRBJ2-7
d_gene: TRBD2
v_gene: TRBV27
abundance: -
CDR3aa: CASWGRASHKQYF
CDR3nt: TGTGCCAGTTGGGGGAGGGCCTCTCACAAGCAGTACTTC

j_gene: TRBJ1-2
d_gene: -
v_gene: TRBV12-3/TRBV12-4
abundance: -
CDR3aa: CDSSLPGDGYTF
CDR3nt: TGTGACAGCAGTTTGCCCGGGGATGGCTACACCTTC

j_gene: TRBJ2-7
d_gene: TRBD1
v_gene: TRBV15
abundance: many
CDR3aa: CATSTGGKYEQYF
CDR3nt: TGTGCCACCAGCACAGGGGGCAAGTACGAGCAGTACTTC

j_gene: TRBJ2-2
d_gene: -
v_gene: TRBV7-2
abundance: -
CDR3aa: CASSLWAGTSNTGELFF
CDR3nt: TGTGCCAGCAGCTTATGGGCAGGGACATCCAACACCGGGGAGCTGTTTTTT

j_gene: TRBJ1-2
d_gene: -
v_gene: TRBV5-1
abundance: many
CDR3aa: CASSLVGNGYTF
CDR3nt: TGCGCCAGCAGCTTGGTTGGTAACGGCTACACCTTC

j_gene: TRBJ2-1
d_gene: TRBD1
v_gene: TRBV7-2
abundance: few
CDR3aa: CASIGQGDYNEQFF
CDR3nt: TGTGCCAGCATCGGACAGGGGGACTACAATGAGCAGTTCTTC

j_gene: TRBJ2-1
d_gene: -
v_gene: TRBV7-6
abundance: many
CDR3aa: CASSLTAGSYNEQFF
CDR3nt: TGTGCCAGCAGCTTAACGGCGGGGTCCTACAATGAGCAGTTCTTC

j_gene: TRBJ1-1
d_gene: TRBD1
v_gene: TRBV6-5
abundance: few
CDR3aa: CASSSTGTTEAFF
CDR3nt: TGTGCCAGCAGTTCGACAGGGACCACTGAAGCTTTCTTT

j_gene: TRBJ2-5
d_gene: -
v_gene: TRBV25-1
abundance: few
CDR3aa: CASSEYMETQYF
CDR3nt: TGTGCCAGCAGTGAATATATGGAGACCCAGTACTTC

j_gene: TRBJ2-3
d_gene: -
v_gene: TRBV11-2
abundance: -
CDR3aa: CASSSSEWTDTQYF
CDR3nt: TGTGCCAGCAGCTCCTCCGAGTGGACAGATACGCAGTATTTT

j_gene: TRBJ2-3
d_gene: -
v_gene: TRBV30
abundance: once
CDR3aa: CAWVILGDTQYF
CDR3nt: TGTGCCTGGGTTATTCTTGGGGATACGCAGTATTTT

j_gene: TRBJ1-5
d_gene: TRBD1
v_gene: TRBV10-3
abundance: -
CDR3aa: CAISDRGYSNQPQHF
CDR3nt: TGTGCCATCAGTGACAGGGGGTATAGCAATCAGCCCCAGCATTTT

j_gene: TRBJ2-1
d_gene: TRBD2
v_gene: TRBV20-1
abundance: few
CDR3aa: CSATRTSGYNEQFF
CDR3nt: TGCAGTGCTACCCGGACTAGCGGGTACAATGAGCAGTTCTTC

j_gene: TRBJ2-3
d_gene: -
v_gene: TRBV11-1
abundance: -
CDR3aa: CASSLEVYDSPTDTQYF
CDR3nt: TGTGCCAGCAGCTTAGAGGTTTACGACTCCCCCACAGATACGCAGTATTTT

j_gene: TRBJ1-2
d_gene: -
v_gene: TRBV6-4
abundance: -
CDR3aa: CASSGGARIEVWYGYTF
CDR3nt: TGTGCCAGCAGTGGGGGGGCCAGGATCGAGGTTTGGTACGGCTACACCTTC

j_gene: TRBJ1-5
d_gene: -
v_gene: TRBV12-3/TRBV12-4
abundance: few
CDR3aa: CASSGRQANQPQHF
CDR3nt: TGTGCCAGCAGTGGTCGACAGGCCAATCAGCCCCAGCATTTT

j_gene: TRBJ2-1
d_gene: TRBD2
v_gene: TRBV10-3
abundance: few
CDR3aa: CAISEYGLAGAYNEQFF
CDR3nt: TGTGCCATCAGTGAGTACGGACTAGCGGGGGCCTACAATGAGCAGTTCTTC

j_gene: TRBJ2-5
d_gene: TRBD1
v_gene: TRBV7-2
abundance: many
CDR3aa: CASSLGQGGQETQYF
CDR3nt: TGTGCCAGCAGCTTGGGACAGGGGGGACAAGAGACCCAGTACTTC

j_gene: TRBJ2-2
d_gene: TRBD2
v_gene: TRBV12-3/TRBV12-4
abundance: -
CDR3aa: CASSARLAGNTGELFF
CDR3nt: TGTGCCAGCAGCGCTAGACTAGCGGGGAACACCGGGGAGCTGTTTTTT

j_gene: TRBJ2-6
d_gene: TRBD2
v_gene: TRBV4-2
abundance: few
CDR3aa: CASSHDTSDNSGANVLTF
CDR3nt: TGTGCCAGCAGCCACGATACTAGCGATAACTCTGGGGCCAACGTCCTGACTTTC

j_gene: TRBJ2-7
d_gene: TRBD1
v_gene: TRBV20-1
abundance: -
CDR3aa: CSASPGGARNYEQYF
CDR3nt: TGCAGTGCCTCCCCAGGGGGCGCGAGGAACTACGAGCAGTACTTC

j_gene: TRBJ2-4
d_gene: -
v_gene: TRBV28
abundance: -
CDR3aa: CASSLLGEGNIQYF
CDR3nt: TGTGCCAGCAGTTTATTAGGAGAGGGGAACATTCAGTACTTC

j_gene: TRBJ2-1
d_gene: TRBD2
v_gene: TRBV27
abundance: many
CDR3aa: CASSQVAGGKNEQFF
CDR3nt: TGTGCCAGCAGTCAAGTAGCGGGAGGGAAGAATGAGCAGTTCTTC

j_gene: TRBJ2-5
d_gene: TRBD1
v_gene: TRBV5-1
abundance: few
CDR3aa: CASSSTGQETQYF
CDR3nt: TGCGCCAGCAGCTCGACAGGGCAAGAGACCCAGTACTTC

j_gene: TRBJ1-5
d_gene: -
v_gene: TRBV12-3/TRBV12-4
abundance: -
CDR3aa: CASSAEPGVSNQPQHF
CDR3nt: TGTGCCAGCAGTGCGGAACCAGGGGTTAGCAATCAGCCCCAGCATTTT

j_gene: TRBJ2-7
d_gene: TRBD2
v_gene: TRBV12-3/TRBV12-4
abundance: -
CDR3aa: CASSPRDYYWEQYF
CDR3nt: TGTGCCAGCAGTCCCCGGGACTACTATTGGGAGCAGTACTTC

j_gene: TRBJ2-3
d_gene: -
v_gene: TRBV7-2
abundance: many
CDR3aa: CASSLAGLSSTDTQYF
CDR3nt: TGTGCCAGCAGCTTAGCAGGACTCTCTAGCACAGATACGCAGTATTTT

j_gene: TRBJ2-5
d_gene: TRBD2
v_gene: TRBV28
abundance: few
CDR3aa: CASSLASGSGVRETQYF
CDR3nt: TGTGCCAGCAGTTTAGCTAGCGGGAGTGGGGTAAGAGAGACCCAGTACTTC

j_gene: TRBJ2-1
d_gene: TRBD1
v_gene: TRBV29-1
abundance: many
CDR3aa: CSVQTGGFYNEQFF
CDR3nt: TGCAGCGTCCAGACAGGGGGATTCTACAATGAGCAGTTCTTC

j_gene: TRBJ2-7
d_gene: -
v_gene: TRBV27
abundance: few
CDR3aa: CASSFSLPSYEQYF
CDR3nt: TGTGCCAGCAGTTTCTCTTTACCCTCCTACGAGCAGTACTTC

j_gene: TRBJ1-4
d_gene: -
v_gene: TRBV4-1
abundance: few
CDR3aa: CASSQDIGRMNEKLFF
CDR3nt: TGCGCCAGCAGCCAAGATATCGGACGCATGAATGAAAAACTGTTTTTT

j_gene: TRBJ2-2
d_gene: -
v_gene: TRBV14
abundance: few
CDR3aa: CASSHVNRANTGELFF
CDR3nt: TGTGCCAGCAGCCATGTAAATCGGGCGAACACCGGGGAGCTGTTTTTT

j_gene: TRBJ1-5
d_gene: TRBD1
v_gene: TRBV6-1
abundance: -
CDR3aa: CASSSGPRGSQPQHF
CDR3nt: TGTGCCAGCAGCTCGGGACCCAGGGGGAGTCAGCCCCAGCATTTT

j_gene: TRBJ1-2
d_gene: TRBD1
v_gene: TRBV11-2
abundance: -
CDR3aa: CASSGRVRGHRYSGYTF
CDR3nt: TGTGCCAGCAGCGGTAGGGTGAGGGGGCACCGCTATTCTGGCTACACCTTC

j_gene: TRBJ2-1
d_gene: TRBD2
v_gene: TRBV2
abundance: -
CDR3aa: CAGGTTSYNEQFF
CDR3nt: TGTGCCGGGGGGACTACCTCCTACAATGAGCAGTTCTTC

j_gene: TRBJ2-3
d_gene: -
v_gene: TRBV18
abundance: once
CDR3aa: CASSPSSLSPDTQYF
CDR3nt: TGTGCCAGCTCACCGTCAAGTTTATCTCCCGATACGCAGTATTTT

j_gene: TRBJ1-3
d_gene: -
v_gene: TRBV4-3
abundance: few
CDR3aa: CASSQGGGPGNTIYF
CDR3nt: TGCGCCAGCAGCCAAGGAGGAGGGCCTGGAAACACCATATATTTT

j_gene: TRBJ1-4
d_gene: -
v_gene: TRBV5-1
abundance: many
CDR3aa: CASSLTGTTTNEKLFF
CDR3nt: TGCGCCAGCAGCTTGACAGGGACTACAACTAATGAAAAACTGTTTTTT

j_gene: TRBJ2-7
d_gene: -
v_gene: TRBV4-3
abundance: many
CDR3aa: CASSQSVFSLSYEQYF
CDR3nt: TGCGCCAGCAGCCAATCAGTTTTTAGCCTCTCCTACGAGCAGTACTTC

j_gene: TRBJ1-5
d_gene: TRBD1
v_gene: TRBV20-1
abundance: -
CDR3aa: CSASFGYGQGEQPQHF
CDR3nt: TGCAGTGCTAGTTTCGGCTACGGACAGGGAGAACAGCCCCAGCATTTT